One sample yielded the 9 T cell receptor beta chains listed below, sequenced in a study of cytomegalovirus exposure and HLA in healthy donors. 13 Jbeta primers and 60 Vbeta primers were used for the PCR. The table came from immunoSEQ multiplex PCR; TCRdb's copy has only in-frame clones and leaves some out. The sample records fewer than 250,000 clones, around four fifths being singletons. Sequencing used PBMCs. These receptor sequences come from a boy younger than 10 in good health and CMV-seronegative.

The chain combines TRBV7-9 with TRBJ1-6; D uncertain. Between the trimmed V and J ends, which lost 1 base and 7 bases, there was a span of 17 bases. The CDR3 runs 17 residues. In germline, CDR1 is SEHNR, CDR2 FQNEAQ (reference sequence). The CDR3 protein is CASSLVGMGRENSPLHF. The CDR3 nucleotides read TGTGCCAGCAGCTTAGTGGGGATGGGGAGGGAAAATTCACCCCTCCACTTT. Combining the CDR3 with reference TRBV7-9 and TRBJ1-6 gives the whole variable domain DTGVSQNPRHKITKRGQNVTFRCDPISEHNRLYWYRQTLGQGPEFLTYFQNEAQLEKSRLLSDRFSAERPKGSFSTLEIQRTEQGDSAMYLCASSLVGMGRENSPLHFGNGTRLTVT.

The rearrangement uses TRBV27 and TRBJ2-2; a possible D gene is TRBD1 (5 bases). CDR3 length: 16 amino acids. Trimming removed 9 bases from V and 1 base from J, with 18 bases in between. Per germline, CDR1 MNHEY and CDR2 SMNVEV (reference sequence). CDR3 region: CASRIVAGLNTGELFF. For the CDR3, the DNA is TGTGCCAGTCGGATAGTGGCAGGGTTGAACACCGGGGAGCTGTTTTTT.

The chain combines TRBV6-1 with TRBJ1-4; D is unresolved. V was pared by 1 base and J by 7 bases, with 19 bases between. Germline V gene lookup returns CDR1 MNHNS and CDR2 SASEGT. This CDR3 comprises 17 residues. CDR3 region: CASSEGRGLTLPEKLFF. In DNA, the CDR3 is TGTGCCAGCAGTGAAGGTCGGGGATTGACGCTCCCTGAAAAACTGTTTTTT.

This clone was picked up a small number of times. The chain is built from TRBV6-5 and TRBJ2-7; 8 bases fit TRBD2. The junction had 3 bases not matched to a gene; V was cut back by 1 base and J by 7 bases. The CDR3 runs 13 residues. Germline CDR1 and CDR2: MNHEY and SVGAGI. CDR3 loop: CASSYLAGGEQYF. CDR3 coding DNA: TGTGCCAGCAGTTACTTGGCGGGAGGTGAGCAGTACTTC.

The chain combines TRBV7-9 with TRBJ2-1, with 8 nucleotides matching TRBD1. Germline V lookup: CDR1 SEHNR, CDR2 FQNEAQ (reference sequence). The CDR3 totals 15 residues. V dropped 0 bases and J dropped 9; count of bases not matched to a gene: 7. CDR3 in amino acids: CASSLALQGGSEQFF. CDR3 bases: TGTGCCAGCAGCTTAGCTCTACAGGGGGGTAGTGAGCAGTTCTTC.

This clone was seen a handful of times. The chain couples TRBV10-2 to TRBJ1-1; TRBD1 agrees at 7 bases. This CDR3 contains 13 residues. Germline loops: CDR1 WSHSY, CDR2 SAAADI. The V segment lost 7 bases and the J segment 5 bases; nucleotides outside the gene matches: 7. The CDR3, as DNA: TGCGCCAGCAACCCTACAGGGGATACTGAAGCTTTCTTT. Translated, it gives CASNPTGDTEAFF.

V is TRBV4-2 and J is TRBJ1-2, with D possibly TRBD1 on 6 matching bases. The length of the CDR3 is 15 residues. Germline lookup yields CDR1 LGHNA and CDR2 YNFKEQ. V dropped 4 bases and J dropped 8 bases, with 20 bases sitting between them. The CDR3 DNA sequence: TGTGCCAGCAGCCCCGGGGGGGCAGGGGATATCGGCTACACCTTC. It specifies CASSPGGAGDIGYTF.

This chain links TRBV9 with TRBJ1-1; D might be TRBD1 (6 bases). V was pared by 4 bases and J by 3 bases, with 16 bases between. Germline loops: CDR1 SGDLS, CDR2 YYNGEE. CDR3 length equals 15 residues. The CDR3 loop reads CASSPPGVIDTEAFF. In DNA, the CDR3 is TGTGCCAGCAGCCCACCAGGGGTTATCGACACTGAAGCTTTCTTT.

The rearrangement joins TRBV5-1 to TRBJ2-7, with TRBD1 identical over 9 bases. The length of the CDR3 is 17 residues. Germline V CDR1 and CDR2: SGHRS, YFSETQ. J gave up 6 bases and V 0 bases, and 13 bases lay outside the gene matches. CDR3 region: CASSLGTGGGKVAEQYF. In DNA form, the CDR3 reads TGCGCCAGCAGCTTGGGAACAGGGGGCGGGAAAGTGGCCGAGCAGTACTTC.